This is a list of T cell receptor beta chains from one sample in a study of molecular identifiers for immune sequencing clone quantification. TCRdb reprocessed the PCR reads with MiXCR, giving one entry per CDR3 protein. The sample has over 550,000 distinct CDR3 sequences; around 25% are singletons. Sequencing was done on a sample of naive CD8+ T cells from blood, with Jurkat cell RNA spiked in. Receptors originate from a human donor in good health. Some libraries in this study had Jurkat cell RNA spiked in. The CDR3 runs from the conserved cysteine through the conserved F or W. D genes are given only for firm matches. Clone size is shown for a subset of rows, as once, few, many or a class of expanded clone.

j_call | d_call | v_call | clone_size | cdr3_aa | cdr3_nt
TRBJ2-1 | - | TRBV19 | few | CASSPTALGHNEQFF | TGTGCCAGTAGTCCGACAGCCCTGGGTCACAATGAGCAGTTCTTC
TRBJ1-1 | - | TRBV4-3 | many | CASSAHTNTEAFF | TGCGCCAGCAGCGCTCATACGAACACTGAAGCTTTCTTT
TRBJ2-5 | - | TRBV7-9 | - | CASSLVEGETQYF | TGTGCCAGCAGCTTAGTGGAGGGAGAGACCCAGTACTTC
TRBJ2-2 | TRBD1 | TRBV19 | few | CASRRTGMDGELFF | TGTGCCAGTAGGCGGACAGGGATGGACGGGGAGCTGTTTTTT
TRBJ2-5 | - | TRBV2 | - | CASSRQNQPETQYF | TGTGCCAGCAGTCGGCAGAACCAACCGGAGACCCAGTACTTC
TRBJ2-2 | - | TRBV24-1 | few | CATSEGGSGTGELFF | TGTGCCACCAGTGAGGGTGGGAGCGGTACCGGGGAGCTGTTTTTT
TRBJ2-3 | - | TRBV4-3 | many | CASSQEVESSTDTQYF | TGCGCCAGCAGCCAAGAAGTTGAGAGTAGCACAGATACGCAGTATTTT
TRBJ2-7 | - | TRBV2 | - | CATYRSADSYEQYF | TGTGCCACCTATCGGTCAGCTGACTCCTACGAGCAGTACTTC
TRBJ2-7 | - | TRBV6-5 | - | CVSSRERDGEQYF | TGTGTCAGCAGCCGGGAGCGAGATGGGGAGCAGTACTTC
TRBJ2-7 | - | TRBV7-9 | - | CASSSLEYEQYF | TGTGCCAGCAGCTCTCTTGAATACGAGCAGTACTTC
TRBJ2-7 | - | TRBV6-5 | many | CASSYSRTSSYEQYF | TGTGCCAGCAGTTACTCCCGCACCAGCTCCTACGAGCAGTACTTC
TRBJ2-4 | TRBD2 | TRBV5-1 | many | CASSLLFSGAPDLAKNIQYF | TGCGCCAGCAGCTTGCTATTTAGCGGGGCTCCAGATCTAGCCAAAAACATTCAGTACTTC
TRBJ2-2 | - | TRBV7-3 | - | CASRPSAGELFF | TGTGCCAGCAGGCCTAGCGCCGGGGAGCTGTTTTTT